These 31 T cell receptor beta chains share one sample of origin, sequenced in a study of cytomegalovirus exposure and HLA in healthy donors (dated by TCRdb to about 2017). Libraries came from the immunoSEQ multiplex PCR assay. The multiplex PCR relied on a mix of 60 forward primers for TCR Vbeta segments and 13 reverse primers for TCR Jbeta segments. TCRdb obtained this table from immuneACCESS and retained in-frame rearrangements with V and J assigned. These tables miss some clones; where compared with another copy, unresolved V genes account for less than half of the shortfall, and the remainder is unexplained. The sample table lists roughly 200,000 clones, roughly 73% of them with a count of one. The top ten hold approximately 2% of the sample. Material: PBMCs. These receptor sequences come from a woman in her 30s in good health and CMV-seropositive.

The V gene is TRBV30, the J gene TRBJ1-1; 7 nucleotides line up with TRBD1. Trimming took 6 bases from V and 0 from J; bases not matched to a gene: 4. Germline CDR1 reads GTSNPN; CDR2 reads SVGIG (reference sequence). The CDR3 has 13 residues. The CDR3 nucleotides are TGTGCCTGCCAGGGACAGCTGAACACTGAAGCTTTCTTT. This translates into CACQGQLNTEAFF.

This chain connects TRBV7-6 to TRBJ2-6, with unresolved D. Germline V lookup: CDR1 SGHVS, CDR2 FNYEAQ. Deletions cut 2 bases from V and 0 bases from J, with 5 bases between. CDR3 length: 15 amino acids. The CDR3 coding sequence is TGTGCCAGCAGCTTATCCGTCTCTGGGGCCAACGTCCTGACTTTC. It specifies CASSLSVSGANVLTF.

V gene TRBV30 combines with J gene TRBJ1-3, with D maybe TRBD1 (6 bases). The V gene lost 4 bases and the J gene lost 2 bases, with 9 bases spanning the gap. This CDR3 is 13 amino acids long. The germline V gene has CDR1 GTSNPN and CDR2 SVGIG (reference sequence). The DNA of the CDR3 is TGTGCCTGGAATCACAGGGCTGGAAACACCATATATTTT. It codes for CAWNHRAGNTIYF.

CDR3 nucleotide sequence: TGTGCCAGCAGTGAGGCTTTTAGCAATCAGCCCCAGCATTTT. It translates to CASSEAFSNQPQHF. The chain carries TRBV2 and TRBJ1-5; no reliable D call. The CDR3 has 14 amino acids. The ends were cut back, 3 bases at V and 0 bases at J, with 6 bases in the middle. CDR1 is SNHLY, CDR2 FYNNEI, per germline.

This chain links TRBV27 with TRBJ1-5; no firm D call. Germline CDR1 reads MNHEY; CDR2 reads SMNVEV (reference sequence). Deletions cut 6 bases from V and 2 bases from J, with 23 bases between. The CDR3 has 18 amino acids. The CDR3 bases are TGTGCCAGCAGCCCTAATGGTCTTTTAGTGTTTGGCAATCAGCCCCAGCATTTT. Protein product: CASSPNGLLVFGNQPQHF.

This clone was seen more than once but under ten times. The rearrangement joins TRBV4-2 to TRBJ2-2, with 10 bases fitting TRBD2. The CDR3 is 16 residues long. The germline gives CDR1 LGHNA, CDR2 YNFKEQ. The J segment lost 6 bases and the V segment lost 0 bases, leaving 4 bases of the junction unmatched. This CDR3 reads CASSQEAGGAAGELFF. Written as DNA, the CDR3 is TGTGCCAGCAGCCAAGAAGCGGGAGGGGCTGCCGGGGAGCTGTTTTTT.

Remarks on this clone: This is likely a read error, given that the CDR3 carries no conserved phenylalanine or tryptophan at its end. The chain joins TRBV6-5 to TRBJ2-7, with TRBD1 matching over 9 bases. Germline-derived CDR1 and CDR2 are MNHEY and SVGAGI. The V segment lost 1 base and the J segment 5 bases; nucleotides outside the gene matches: 9. The CDR3 has 16 amino acids. CDR3 nucleotide sequence: TGTGCCAGCAGTTACTACTCCGGGACAGGGATCCACGAGCAGTACCTC. Its protein is CASSYYSGTGIHEQYL.

This clone showed up just once. The V and J genes are TRBV18 and TRBJ2-5; tentative D call: TRBD2 (5 bases). The CDR3 has 11 amino acids. Germline values: CDR1 KGHSH, CDR2 LQKENI. V lost 11 bases and J 7 bases, leaving 14 bases between the germline ends. CDR3 region: CASQSAGTQYF. CDR3 sequence (DNA): TGTGCCTCTCAATCTGCGGGGACCCAGTACTTC.

This clone was counted between two and nine times. Other DNA sequences in the same sample also yield this CDR3. The chain recombines TRBV5-4 with TRBJ2-6; possible D gene TRBD1, 6 bases. V was shortened by 2 bases and J by 0 bases, with 9 bases between the two germline ends. The CDR3 contains 16 residues. Germline CDR1 reads SGHNT; CDR2 reads YYREEE (reference sequence). CDR3 in DNA: TGTGCCAGCAGCTTAGGGGGAAGCTCTGGGGCCAACGTCCTGACTTTC. Its translation: CASSLGGSSGANVLTF. Variable domain in full (rest from reference TRBV5-4 and TRBJ2-6): ETGVTQSPTHLIKTRGQQVTLRCSSQSGHNTVSWYQQALGQGPQFIFQYYREEENGRGNFPPRFSGLQFPNYSSELNVNALELDDSALYLCASSLGGSSGANVLTFGAGSRLTVL.

This rearrangement joins TRBV9 to TRBJ2-7; D gene ambiguous. Germline V CDR1 and CDR2: SGDLS, YYNGEE. This CDR3 region has 14 residues. Trimming pared 0 bases from V and 2 bases from J, leaving 9 bases between. CDR3 coding DNA: TGTGCCAGCAGCGTAGGGGTGGGCCCCTACGAGCAGTACTTC. Translated: CASSVGVGPYEQYF.

This clone was observed a handful of times. The chain uses TRBV5-4 and TRBJ1-1; tentatively, D is TRBD1 (6 bases). V was cut by 7 bases and J by 0 bases, with 10 bases left in between. In germline, CDR1 is SGHNT, CDR2 YYREEE (reference sequence). The CDR3 is 13 residues long. The CDR3 nucleotides read TGTGCCAGCCGCGGGGGCTTGAACACTGAAGCTTTCTTT. Amino acid sequence: CASRGGLNTEAFF.

The rearrangement links TRBV7-9 to TRBJ2-5; 8 bases map to TRBD2. Germline CDR1 reads SEHNR; CDR2 reads FQNEAQ (reference sequence). Germline trimming cut 7 bases from V and 3 bases from J; bases unmatched to any gene: 4. This CDR3 contains 13 residues. This CDR3 reads CASISGREETQYF. In DNA form, the CDR3 reads TGTGCCAGCATCTCCGGGAGGGAAGAGACCCAGTACTTC.

This clone has a single count. This chain links TRBV4-1 with TRBJ2-5; weak D call: TRBD1 (6 bases). Germline loops: CDR1 MGHRA, CDR2 YSYEKL. The CDR3 contains 17 residues. The V end lost 0 bases, the J end lost 1 base, and 15 bases lay between the germline ends. DNA of the CDR3: TGCGCCAGCAGCCAAGAAGGTGAGGGCAGGGGCCAAGAGACCCAGTACTTC. Its translation is CASSQEGEGRGQETQYF.

The gene calls are TRBV5-1 and TRBJ2-1; 7 nucleotides agree with TRBD1. The germline CDR1 and CDR2 sequences are SGHRS and YFSETQ. The CDR3 covers 15 residues. The V and J ends lost 0 bases and 2 bases, in that order; junction bases with no gene match: 2. The CDR3 sequence: CASSLEGTAYNEQFF. The CDR3 DNA follows: TGCGCCAGCAGCTTGGAGGGGACAGCCTACAATGAGCAGTTCTTC.

This rearrangement joins TRBV7-6 to TRBJ2-1; D unclear. Trimming stripped 7 bases from V and 0 bases from J, with 10 bases between. The CDR3 has 14 residues. CDR1 is SGHVS and CDR2 is FNYEAQ in the germline V gene. The CDR3 coding sequence is TGTGCCAGCAAAGGCGGAAGCTCCTACAATGAGCAGTTCTTC. Its translation: CASKGGSSYNEQFF.

This sequence joins TRBV5-1 and TRBJ2-5; a weak D match, TRBD1 (6 bases). The CDR3 consists of 14 residues. Trimming left V 1 base short and J 3 bases short, with 10 bases between. Germline V gene data show CDR1 as SGHRS and CDR2 as YFSETQ. The CDR3 bases are TGCGCCAGCAGCTTGTCAGGGGTAGAAGAGACCCAGTACTTC. Amino acids: CASSLSGVEETQYF. Full variable domain (missing parts from reference TRBV5-1 and TRBJ2-5): KAGVTQTPRYLIKTRGQQVTLSCSPISGHRSVSWYQQTPGQGLQFLFEYFSETQRNKGNFPGRFSGRQFSNSRSEMNVSTLELGDSALYLCASSLSGVEETQYFGPGTRLLVL.

The V gene is TRBV5-4, the J gene TRBJ2-7, with TRBD1 matching 12 bases. The CDR3 is 15 amino acids. V lost 1 base and J lost 5; bases outside the gene matches: 4. Germline V gives CDR1 SGHNT, CDR2 YYREEE (reference sequence). The CDR3 protein is CASSLPGTGGNEQYF. The CDR3 DNA reads as TGTGCCAGCAGCTTGCCCGGGACAGGGGGCAACGAGCAGTACTTC.

A note on this clone: No DNA is shown, since the ends of the CDR3 on it are uncertain; the CDR3 is the one TCRdb lists. This chain connects TRBV19 to TRBJ1-5; the DNA was not compared with TRBD1, the D call given in the table. The CDR3 contains 13 residues when both ends are counted. The germline CDR1 and CDR2 sequences are LNHDA and SQIVND (reference sequence). The chain's CDR3 is CASTSVGVQPQHF.

This clone was seen just once. The chain combines TRBV18 with TRBJ2-1; a possible D gene is TRBD2 (7 bases). The ends were cut back, 0 bases at V and 7 bases at J, with 22 bases in the middle. There are 18 residues in the CDR3. CDR1 KGHSH and CDR2 LQKENI come from the germline V gene. The CDR3 here is CASSPPLLLGGQRNEQFF. The CDR3 region has the DNA TGTGCCAGCTCACCACCTCTACTTCTGGGGGGGCAAAGGAATGAGCAGTTCTTC.

To note about this clone: Additional DNA sequences in this sample encode the identical CDR3. The rearrangement joins TRBV5-1 to TRBJ2-3, with a weak D call TRBD1 (6 bases). V was trimmed by 4 bases and J by 0 bases, leaving 9 bases between them. The CDR3 spans 14 residues. CDR1 and CDR2 (germline): SGHRS, YFSETQ. In nucleotides, the CDR3 is TGCGCCAGCAGCCCAGGACAGAGCACAGATACGCAGTATTTT. Its translation is CASSPGQSTDTQYF.

The chain combines TRBV6-1 with TRBJ1-1; D may be TRBD1 (5 bases). The CDR3 spans 17 residues. V gave up 1 base and J gave up 5 bases, with 20 bases separating them. Germline loops: CDR1 MNHNS, CDR2 SASEGT. CDR3 sequence (DNA): TGTGCCAGCAGTGAAGTATCTATCGGGCAGGGTGGGACTGAAGCTTTCTTT. Translating gives CASSEVSIGQGGTEAFF.

This chain joins TRBV7-9 and TRBJ2-7, with D perhaps TRBD2 (5 bases). This CDR3 has 14 residues. CDR1 SEHNR and CDR2 FQNEAQ come from the germline V gene (reference sequence). The V end lost 5 bases, the J end lost 2 bases, and 13 bases lay between the germline ends. CDR3: CASSQAGVPYEQYF. CDR3 coding DNA: TGTGCCAGCAGCCAGGCCGGGGTCCCCTACGAGCAGTACTTC. The full variable domain, with the rest looked up from reference TRBV7-9 and TRBJ2-7, is DTGVSQNPRHKITKRGQNVTFRCDPISEHNRLYWYRQTLGQGPEFLTYFQNEAQLEKSRLLSDRFSAERPKGSFSTLEIQRTEQGDSAMYLCASSQAGVPYEQYFGPGTRLTVT.

The chain recombines TRBV5-1 with TRBJ2-7; 9 nucleotides line up with TRBD2. Trimming removed 4 bases from V and 3 bases from J; junction bases left unmatched: 11. The CDR3 extends over 16 amino acids. Looked up from germline, CDR1 is SGHRS and CDR2 is YFSETQ. The CDR3 bases are TGCGCCAGCAGCCCCCTGGAGGGTAGCGGGAGCTACGAGCAGTACTTC. This translates into CASSPLEGSGSYEQYF.

In this sample, this clone turned up a few times. The V gene is TRBV6-1, the J gene TRBJ2-3; D possibly corresponds to TRBD1 (5 bases). V lost 1 base and J lost 0, with 8 bases in between. The length of the CDR3 is 15 residues. Germline lookup yields CDR1 MNHNS and CDR2 SASEGT. In DNA form, the CDR3 reads TGTGCCAGCAGTGAAGGACAGCTTAGCACAGATACGCAGTATTTT. Translating gives CASSEGQLSTDTQYF.

J is TRBJ1-4 and V is TRBV4-1; 7 bases are a match to TRBD1. V was pared by 4 bases and J by 3 bases, with 5 bases of the junction left unmatched. The CDR3 sequence is 15 residues long. Germline CDR1 reads MGHRA; CDR2 reads YSYEKL. CDR3 region: CASSPTGDANEKLFF. In DNA, the CDR3 is TGCGCCAGCAGCCCTACAGGGGATGCTAATGAAAAACTGTTTTTT.

The rearrangement joins TRBV6-5 to TRBJ2-2; tentatively, D is TRBD1 (6 bases). This CDR3 has 13 residues. V was cut by 7 bases and J by 5 bases, with 11 bases left in between. Germline V gene sequence: CDR1 MNHEY, CDR2 SVGAGI. The CDR3 DNA is TGTGCCAGCAAACGGGGACAAACCGGGGAGCTGTTTTTT. Translating gives CASKRGQTGELFF.

The chain links TRBV5-1 to TRBJ1-2; no reliable D call. V was trimmed by 1 base and J by 6 bases, leaving 10 bases between them. Germline loops: CDR1 SGHRS, CDR2 YFSETQ. The CDR3 sequence is 13 residues long. The CDR3 spells CASSLLEGNGYTF. The CDR3 DNA reads TGCGCCAGCAGCTTGCTGGAGGGTAATGGCTACACCTTC.

This chain links TRBV18 with TRBJ2-6; 8 bases are shared with TRBD1. The CDR3 loop spans 17 amino acids. Germline V gene lookup returns CDR1 KGHSH and CDR2 LQKENI. V was pared by 1 base and J by 4 bases, with 6 bases of the junction left unmatched. CDR3 sequence (DNA): TGTGCCAGCTCACCACGGCAGGGGGCGCTCGGGGCCAACGTCCTGACTTTC. The encoded protein is CASSPRQGALGANVLTF.

CDR3 DNA sequence: TGCGCCAGCAGCCAAGAGCCAGGCTCTGGAAACACCATATATTTT. This sequence encodes CASSQEPGSGNTIYF. This sequence joins TRBV4-3 and TRBJ1-3; D call uncertain. CDR1 LGHNA and CDR2 YSLEER come from the germline V gene. V was pared by 0 bases and J by 0 bases, with 6 bases between. The CDR3 contains 15 residues.

The CDR3 protein is CASSLLTANGANGYTF. Written as DNA, the CDR3 is TGCGCCAGCAGTCTATTAACCGCCAATGGGGCCAATGGCTACACCTTC. V and J are TRBV4-1 and TRBJ1-2; perhaps TRBD1 as D (5 bases). This CDR3 comprises 16 residues. V was pared by 6 bases and J by 6 bases, with 23 bases between. Germline V gene sequence: CDR1 MGHRA, CDR2 YSYEKL.

The chain recombines TRBV28 with TRBJ1-6, with a tentative D call TRBD1 (6 bases). The CDR3 length is 16 residues. CDR1 and CDR2 (germline): MDHEN, SYDVKM. Trimming shortened V by 7 bases and J by 5 bases, and 18 bases separated the two germline ends. Written as DNA, the CDR3 is TGTGCCAGCACTATAGGGCAGGGGAGGGATAATTCACCCCTCCACTTT. Translation gives CASTIGQGRDNSPLHF.